The T cell receptor (beta chain) described here comes from a study of blood T cell repertoires in COVID-19. Study information: Samples came from the United States, Italy and Spain, spanning acute and convalescent COVID-19. PBMCs, B-cell-depleted T cells, or T cells were the source of the cDNA or gDNA that made up the material.

Profiled with immunoSEQ multiplex PCR; TCRdb holds only in-frame clones, not every one. The sample holds about 220,000 clones, around 82% seen once. The CDR3 totals 15 residues. V was pared by 5 bases and J by 0 bases, with 13 bases between. From germline, CDR1 is SGHTA and CDR2 FQGNSA. The source is a woman older than 75 with acute or convalescent COVID-19. The genes are TRBV7-2 and TRBJ1-1; D is uncertain. The sequenced sample was peripheral blood. CDR3 protein: CASSPGLMMNTEAFF. In nucleotides, the CDR3 is TGTGCCAGCAGCCCAGGATTGATGATGAACACTGAAGCTTTCTTT.